Listed below are T cell receptor beta chains from one sample, sequenced in a study of blood T cell repertoires in COVID-19. The table came from immunoSEQ multiplex PCR; TCRdb's copy has only in-frame clones and leaves some out. The sample includes approximately 280,000 clones, about 88% seen only once; the top ten take 9.5% to 15%. The sequenced material came from peripheral blood. Source of these receptors: an older woman with acute or convalescent COVID-19. Each CDR3 is given with its conserved first and last residue. A D gene is named only where the DNA matches it firmly. Some rows have no size entry. The others give once, few or many, or a class for an expanded clone.

d_gene	abundance	v_gene	j_gene	CDR3aa	CDR3nt
TRBD1	.	TRBV11-2	TRBJ1-5	CASSSTGTGVQPQHF	TGTGCCAGCAGCTCCACCGGGACAGGGGTTCAGCCCCAGCATTTT
TRBD1	.	TRBV2	TRBJ2-7	CASSGDGTGAYEQYF	TGTGCCAGCAGCGGGGATGGGACAGGGGCCTACGAGCAGTACTTC
.	.	TRBV6-4	TRBJ2-1	CASSPGGLGFNEQFF	TGTGCCAGCAGCCCCGGGGGGCTTGGATTTAATGAGCAGTTCTTC
TRBD2	.	TRBV9	TRBJ2-2	CASSLRTSGNVGELFF	TGTGCCAGCAGCCTCCGGACTAGCGGGAACGTCGGGGAGCTGTTTTTT
TRBD1	few	TRBV4-3	TRBJ1-1	CASSLGTVTEAFF	TGCGCCAGCAGCCTTGGGACAGTCACTGAAGCTTTCTTT
TRBD1	once	TRBV5-4	TRBJ1-1	CASSDPGGGNTEAFF	TGTGCCAGCAGCGACCCAGGGGGAGGGAACACTGAAGCTTTCTTT
.	.	TRBV4-1	TRBJ1-1	CASTFNTEAFF	TGCGCCAGCACCTTTAACACTGAAGCTTTCTTT
.	.	TRBV29-1	TRBJ1-2	CSVDGIGDGYTF	TGCAGCGTTGACGGGATCGGGGATGGCTACACCTTC
.	.	TRBV3-1/TRBV3-2	TRBJ1-1	CASSPGGVQNTEAFF	TGTGCCAGCAGCCCTGGGGGGGTCCAGAACACTGAAGCTTTCTTT
.	.	TRBV5-1	TRBJ2-1	CASSPVRSGLEQFF	TGCGCCAGCAGCCCCGTTAGATCTGGGCTTGAGCAGTTCTTC
.	.	TRBV12-5	TRBJ2-1	CASGSVGGGRPNIYNEQFF	TGTGCTAGTGGTTCAGTGGGGGGGGGCCGTCCCAACATATACAATGAGCAGTTCTTC
.	.	TRBV4-2	TRBJ1-4	CASSQLTGTFNEKLFF	TGTGCCAGCAGCCAATTGACGGGGACATTTAATGAAAAACTGTTTTTT
TRBD2	.	TRBV4-2	TRBJ2-7	CASSQLLAGKTLGVEQYF	TGTGCCAGCAGCCAACTTCTAGCGGGCAAGACCCTTGGGGTCGAGCAGTACTTC
.	.	TRBV19	TRBJ2-3	CASSPGLSTDTQYF	TGTGCCAGTAGTCCGGGACTGAGCACAGATACGCAGTATTTT
TRBD1	.	TRBV7-2	TRBJ1-2	CASSLGQGAFYGYTF	TGTGCCAGCAGCCTAGGACAGGGGGCGTTCTATGGCTACACCTTC
TRBD2	.	TRBV18	TRBJ2-1	CASSLAGRLNEQFF	TGTGCCAGCTCGCTAGCGGGACGCCTGAATGAGCAGTTCTTC
.	.	TRBV4-3	TRBJ2-3	CASSQVGGSGTDTQYF	TGCGCCAGCAGCCAAGTGGGGGGATCCGGGACAGATACGCAGTATTTT
.	.	TRBV3-1/TRBV3-2	TRBJ2-1	CASSEREYNEQFF	TGTGCCAGCTCCGAGAGAGAGTACAATGAGCAGTTCTTC
TRBD1	.	TRBV12-3/TRBV12-4	TRBJ2-7	CASSLPGGYEQYF	TGTGCCAGCAGTTTGCCAGGGGGTTACGAGCAGTACTTC
.	.	TRBV7-2	TRBJ2-1	CASSSGLTDEQFF	TGTGCCAGCAGCTCGGGACTTACCGATGAGCAGTTCTTC
TRBD1	.	TRBV7-9	TRBJ2-1	CASSPGQATYNEQFF	TGTGCCAGCAGCCCGGGACAGGCTACCTACAATGAGCAGTTCTTC
.	.	TRBV3-1/TRBV3-2	TRBJ1-1	CASSQDHNTEAFF	TGTGCCAGCAGCCAAGACCATAACACTGAAGCTTTCTTT
TRBD1	.	TRBV5-4	TRBJ1-1	CASSLGQGAEAFF	TGTGCCAGCAGCTTGGGACAGGGGGCTGAAGCTTTCTTT
.	.	TRBV7-3	TRBJ2-6	CASSLTGARGANVLTF	TGTGCCAGCAGCTTAACAGGGGCCCGCGGGGCCAACGTCCTGACTTTC
TRBD1	.	TRBV7-2	TRBJ1-6	CASSLGQHNSPLHF	TGTGCCAGCAGCTTGGGACAGCATAATTCACCCCTCCACTTT
.	.	TRBV18	TRBJ1-1	CASSIAHPNTEAFF	TGTGCCAGCTCTATAGCCCACCCGAACACTGAAGCTTTCTTT
.	.	TRBV12-5	TRBJ1-5	CATSGGGNQPQHF	TGTGCTACTTCGGGAGGAGGGAATCAGCCCCAGCATTTT
TRBD2	.	TRBV9	TRBJ2-6	CASSVGSGRSGANVLTF	TGTGCCAGCAGCGTAGGTAGCGGGAGGTCTGGGGCCAACGTCCTGACTTTC
.	.	TRBV19	TRBJ1-2	CASIATSRKGDYGYTF	TGTGCCAGTATAGCGACGTCAAGGAAGGGGGATTATGGCTACACCTTC
TRBD1	.	TRBV3-1/TRBV3-2	TRBJ2-7	CASSQGQGLESYEQYF	TGTGCCAGCAGCCAAGGACAGGGGTTAGAATCCTACGAGCAGTACTTC
TRBD1	.	TRBV5-1	TRBJ2-1	CASSLEGVTGTFFYNEQFF	TGCGCCAGCAGCTTGGAGGGCGTGACAGGGACCTTTTTCTACAATGAGCAGTTCTTC
.	.	TRBV19	TRBJ1-6	CASSTRTDSPLHF	TGTGCCAGTAGTACCCGGACAGATTCACCCCTCCACTTT
.	once	TRBV5-6	TRBJ1-1	CASSLQEIAEAFF	TGTGCCAGCAGCCTACAGGAGATTGCTGAAGCTTTCTTT
.	.	TRBV28	TRBJ1-4	CASRLWTANEKLFF	TGTGCCAGCAGACTCTGGACAGCTAATGAAAAACTGTTTTTT
TRBD1	.	TRBV4-2	TRBJ2-7	CASSRGQAYEQYF	TGTGCCAGCAGCCGTGGACAGGCCTACGAGCAGTACTTC
TRBD2	.	TRBV7-9	TRBJ2-1	CASSSGLGKHYNEQFF	TGTGCCAGCAGCTCAGGACTAGGCAAGCACTACAATGAGCAGTTCTTC
TRBD2	.	TRBV9	TRBJ2-1	CASSTRTSGAEQFF	TGTGCCAGCAGCACCCGGACTAGCGGGGCTGAGCAGTTCTTC
.	.	TRBV2	TRBJ2-3	CASSLGTSTDTQYF	TGTGCCAGCAGTCTCGGGACTAGCACAGATACGCAGTATTTT
TRBD2	.	TRBV9	TRBJ2-3	CASSVATGTSGGGNTDTQYF	TGTGCCAGCAGCGTAGCTACAGGGACTAGCGGGGGGGGTAACACAGATACGCAGTATTTT
.	.	TRBV3-1/TRBV3-2	TRBJ1-2	CASSQSTGMANYGYTF	TGTGCCAGCAGCCAATCTACGGGGATGGCTAACTATGGCTACACCTTC
.	.	TRBV6-5	TRBJ2-2	CASSIQLAGELFF	TGTGCCAGCAGTATACAACTAGCCGGGGAGCTGTTTTTT
.	few	TRBV7-2	TRBJ2-2	CASSQSGAGVTGELFF	TGTGCCAGCAGCCAATCGGGGGCGGGGGTCACCGGGGAGCTGTTTTTT
.	.	TRBV18	TRBJ2-7	CASSLEREQYF	TGTGCCAGCTCACTGGAGCGGGAGCAGTACTTC
TRBD1	.	TRBV29-1	TRBJ1-1	CSVDRGNMNTEAFF	TGCAGCGTGGACAGGGGAAACATGAACACTGAAGCTTTCTTT
TRBD1	.	TRBV2	TRBJ1-2	CASTTGTGVVLVYGYTF	TGTGCCAGCACCACCGGGACAGGGGTCGTGCTTGTTTATGGCTACACCTTC
.	.	TRBV6-5	TRBJ1-6	CASKLQGGNSPLHF	TGTGCCAGCAAATTACAGGGAGGGAATTCACCCCTCCACTTT
TRBD2	.	TRBV11-2	TRBJ2-3	CASSLLPGGSTDTQYF	TGTGCCAGCAGCTTACTCCCCGGGGGGAGCACAGATACGCAGTATTTT
.	.	TRBV4-1	TRBJ1-5	CASSQQGYSNQPQHF	TGCGCCAGCAGCCAGCAGGGATATAGCAATCAGCCCCAGCATTTT
TRBD2	.	TRBV27	TRBJ2-3	CASSIGTSRDTQYF	TGTGCCAGCAGTATCGGGACTAGTAGAGATACGCAGTATTTT
TRBD2	.	TRBV2	TRBJ2-5	CASRGRLAGATQTQYF	TGTGCCAGCAGAGGTAGACTAGCGGGGGCCACGCAGACCCAGTACTTC
.	.	TRBV7-6	TRBJ1-1	CASTSTGAEAFF	TGTGCCAGCACCTCTACCGGAGCTGAAGCTTTCTTT